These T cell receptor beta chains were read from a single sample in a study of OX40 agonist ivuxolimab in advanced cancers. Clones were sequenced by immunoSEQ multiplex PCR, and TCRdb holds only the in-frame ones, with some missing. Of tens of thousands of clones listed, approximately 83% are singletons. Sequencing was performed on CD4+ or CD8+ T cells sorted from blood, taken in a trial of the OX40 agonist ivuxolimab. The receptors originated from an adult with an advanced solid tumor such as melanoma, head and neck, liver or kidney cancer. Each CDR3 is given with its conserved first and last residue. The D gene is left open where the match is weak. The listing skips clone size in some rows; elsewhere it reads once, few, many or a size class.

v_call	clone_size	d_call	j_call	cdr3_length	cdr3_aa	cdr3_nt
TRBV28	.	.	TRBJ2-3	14	CASSRFSGADTQYF	TGTGCCAGCAGTCGCTTTAGTGGGGCAGATACGCAGTATTTT
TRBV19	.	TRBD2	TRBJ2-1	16	CASSLAGAEPYNEQFF	TGTGCCAGTAGTCTAGCGGGAGCCGAGCCCTACAATGAGCAGTTCTTC
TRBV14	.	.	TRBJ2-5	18	CASSRNPGPNRSKETQYF	TGTGCCAGCAGCCGGAACCCGGGACCAAATCGATCAAAAGAGACCCAGTACTTC
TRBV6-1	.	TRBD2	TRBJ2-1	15	CASLAGGTPYNEQFF	TGTGCCAGCCTAGCGGGAGGAACCCCCTACAATGAGCAGTTCTTC
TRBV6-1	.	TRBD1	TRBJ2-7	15	CASSPRDRGGYEQYF	TGTGCCAGCAGTCCTAGAGACAGGGGGGGCTACGAGCAGTACTTC
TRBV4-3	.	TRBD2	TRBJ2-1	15	CASSPGLAGANEQFF	TGCGCCAGCAGCCCCGGACTAGCGGGAGCCAATGAGCAGTTCTTC
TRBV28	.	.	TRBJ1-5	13	CATRWAGNQPQHF	TGTGCCACCCGGTGGGCGGGCAATCAGCCCCAGCATTTT
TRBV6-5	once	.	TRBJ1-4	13	CASSDGHHEKLFF	TGTGCCAGCAGTGATGGACATCACGAAAAACTGTTTTTT
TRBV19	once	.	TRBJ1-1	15	CASSIGVGGGTEAFF	TGTGCCAGTAGTATAGGTGTCGGTGGGGGCACTGAAGCTTTCTTT
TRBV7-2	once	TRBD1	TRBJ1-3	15	CASSHRGIDGNTIYF	TGTGCCAGCAGCCACAGGGGTATTGATGGAAACACCATATATTTT
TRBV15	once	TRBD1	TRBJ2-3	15	CATSRPGTGLDTQYF	TGTGCCACCAGCCGGCCAGGGACAGGGTTGGATACGCAGTATTTT
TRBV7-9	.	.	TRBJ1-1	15	CASGPKIRMNTEAFF	TGTGCCAGCGGCCCCAAGATCCGGATGAACACTGAAGCTTTCTTT
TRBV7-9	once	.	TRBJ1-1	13	CASSSPGRAEAFF	TGTGCCAGCAGCTCGCCGGGACGGGCTGAAGCTTTCTTT
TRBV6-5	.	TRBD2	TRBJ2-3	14	CASRLAGDTDTQYF	TGTGCCAGCAGGCTAGCGGGGGACACAGATACGCAGTATTTT
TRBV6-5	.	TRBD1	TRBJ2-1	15	CASRKGAVRYNEQFF	TGTGCCAGCAGGAAGGGGGCGGTGCGGTACAATGAGCAGTTCTTC
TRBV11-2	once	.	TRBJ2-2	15	CASAGTGLGTGELFF	TGTGCCAGCGCCGGTACAGGGTTGGGGACCGGGGAGCTGTTTTTT
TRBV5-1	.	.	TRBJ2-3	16	CASSLENGGGIDTQYF	TGCGCCAGCAGCTTGGAAAATGGGGGAGGTATAGATACGCAGTATTTT
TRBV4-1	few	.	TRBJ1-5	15	CASSQDGRQDQPQHF	TGCGCCAGCAGCCAAGATGGCCGACAGGATCAGCCCCAGCATTTT
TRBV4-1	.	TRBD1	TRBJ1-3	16	CASSQAETGAGNTIYF	TGCGCCAGCAGCCAAGCCGAGACAGGGGCAGGAAACACCATATATTTT
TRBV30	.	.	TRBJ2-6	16	CAWSGRRASGANVLTF	TGTGCCTGGAGTGGGAGACGGGCCTCTGGGGCCAACGTCCTGACTTTC
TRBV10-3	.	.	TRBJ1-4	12	CAISFTGEKLFF	TGTGCCATCAGTTTCACGGGGGAAAAACTGTTTTTT
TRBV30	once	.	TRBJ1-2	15	CAWSAGERGYYGYTF	TGTGCCTGGAGTGCCGGGGAAAGGGGCTACTATGGCTACACCTTC
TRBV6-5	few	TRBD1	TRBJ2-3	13	CASRPGQGRGEYF	TGTGCCAGCAGACCGGGACAGGGTAGAGGGGAGTATTTT
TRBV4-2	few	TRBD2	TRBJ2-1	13	CASSRLAGDEQFF	TGTGCCAGCAGCCGTCTAGCGGGGGATGAGCAGTTCTTC
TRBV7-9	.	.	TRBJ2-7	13	CASSFPQTEGQYF	TGTGCCAGCAGCTTCCCCCAGACGGAGGGGCAGTACTTC
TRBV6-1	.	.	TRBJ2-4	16	CASSEFNGIAKNIQYF	TGTGCCAGCAGTGAATTTAACGGGATAGCCAAAAACATTCAGTACTTC
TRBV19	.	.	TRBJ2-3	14	CASSIGGGPDTQYF	TGTGCCAGTAGTATTGGGGGGGGCCCAGATACGCAGTATTTT
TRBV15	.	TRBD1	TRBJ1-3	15	CATSRPGQGRNTIYF	TGTGCCACCAGCAGACCGGGACAGGGGCGAAACACCATATATTTT
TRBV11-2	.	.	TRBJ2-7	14	CASSLSRVSYEQYF	TGTGCCAGCAGCTTATCTCGGGTCTCCTACGAGCAGTACTTC
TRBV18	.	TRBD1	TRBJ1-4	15	CASSRTGSTNEKLFF	TGTGCCAGCTCCCGGACAGGGTCAACTAATGAAAAACTGTTTTTT
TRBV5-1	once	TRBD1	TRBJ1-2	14	CASSFRQGAYGYTF	TGCGCCAGCAGCTTCCGACAGGGGGCTTATGGCTACACCTTC
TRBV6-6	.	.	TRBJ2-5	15	CASSRAGLPQETQYF	TGTGCCAGCAGTCGCGCGGGACTCCCACAAGAGACCCAGTACTTC
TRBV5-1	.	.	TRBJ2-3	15	CASSLSGLGTDTQYF	TGCGCCAGCAGCTTGTCAGGTTTGGGCACAGATACGCAGTATTTT
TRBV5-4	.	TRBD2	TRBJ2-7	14	CASSLSGITYEQYF	TGTGCCAGCAGCCTTAGCGGGATAACCTACGAGCAGTACTTC
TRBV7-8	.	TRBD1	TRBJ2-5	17	CASSRGTGGYLSETQYF	TGTGCCAGCAGCCGAGGGACAGGGGGATACTTGTCGGAGACCCAGTACTTC
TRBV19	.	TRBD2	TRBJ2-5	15	CASSIPGAGEETQYF	TGTGCCAGTAGTATACCGGGAGCGGGAGAAGAGACCCAGTACTTC
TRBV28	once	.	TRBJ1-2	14	CASSLPALPYGYTF	TGTGCCAGCAGTTTACCCGCCCTTCCATATGGCTACACCTTC
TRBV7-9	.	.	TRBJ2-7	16	CASSLGGIADSYEQYF	TGTGCCAGCAGCCTAGGGGGGATAGCGGACTCCTACGAGCAGTACTTC
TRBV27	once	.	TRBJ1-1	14	CASSPDRRNTEAFF	TGTGCCAGCAGTCCTGACAGGAGGAACACTGAAGCTTTCTTT
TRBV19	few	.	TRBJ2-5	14	CASSRGQGRETQYF	TGTGCCAGTTCACGGGGTCAAGGAAGAGAGACCCAGTACTTC
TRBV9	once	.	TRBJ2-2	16	CASSVVSGASTGELFF	TGTGCCAGCAGCGTAGTTTCGGGGGCCAGTACCGGGGAGCTGTTTTTT
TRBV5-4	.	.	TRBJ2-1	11	CASSSHNEQFF	TGTGCCAGCAGCTCACACAATGAGCAGTTCTTC
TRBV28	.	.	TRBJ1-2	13	CASSGSFGYGYTF	TGTGCCAGCTCGGGGTCCTTCGGCTATGGCTACACCTTC
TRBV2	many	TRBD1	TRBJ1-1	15	CASSREQGAGTEAFF	TGTGCCAGCAGTAGAGAACAGGGGGCTGGCACTGAAGCTTTCTTT
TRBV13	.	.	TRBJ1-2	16	CASSLGYHRDNYGYTF	TGTGCCAGCAGCTTAGGTTACCACAGGGATAACTATGGCTACACCTTC
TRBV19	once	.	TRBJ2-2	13	CASSISVPGELFF	TGTGCCAGTAGTATCTCGGTTCCCGGGGAGCTGTTTTTT
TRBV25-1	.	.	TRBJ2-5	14	CASSEAGPGETQYF	TGTGCCAGCAGTGAAGCAGGGCCAGGGGAGACCCAGTACTTC
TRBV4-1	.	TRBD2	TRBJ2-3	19	CASSPELAGGHRRTDTQYF	TGCGCCAGCAGCCCCGAACTAGCGGGAGGACACCGCAGGACAGATACGCAGTATTTT
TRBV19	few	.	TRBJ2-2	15	CASSISGGGTGELFF	TGTGCCAGTAGTATTAGCGGAGGAGGGACCGGGGAGCTGTTTTTT
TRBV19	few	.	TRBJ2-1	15	CASSIPGLTYNEQFF	TGTGCCAGTAGTATTCCGGGACTGACATACAATGAGCAGTTCTTC